The rows below give T cell receptor beta chains drawn from one sample of a study of blood T cell repertoires in COVID-19. The data were produced by immunoSEQ multiplex PCR, yet TCRdb's version contains in-frame clones alone and is incomplete. The sample has 310,000 or so clones; roughly 88% are singletons. The material sequenced was peripheral blood. These receptor sequences come from a woman between 50 and 59 years old with active or convalescent COVID-19. Each CDR3 is given with its conserved first and last residue. A D gene is named only where the DNA matches it firmly. Only part of the rows carry a size: once, few, many, or a class if the clone is expanded.

j_call d_call clone_size v_call cdr3_aa cdr3_nt
TRBJ2-2 TRBD1 . TRBV24-1 CATERTGVAGELFF TGTGCCACCGAGCGGACAGGGGTAGCCGGGGAGCTGTTTTTT
TRBJ1-1 . . TRBV19 CASIPRGTHEAFF TGTGCCAGTATCCCCCGGGGTACTCACGAAGCTTTCTTT
TRBJ2-7 TRBD1 once TRBV9 CASSVSGGPYEQYF TGTGCCAGCAGCGTGTCAGGGGGCCCCTACGAGCAGTACTTC
TRBJ2-3 . . TRBV7-3 CASSSNADPEGSDTQYF TGTGCCAGCAGCTCGAATGCGGACCCGGAGGGCTCAGATACGCAGTATTTT
TRBJ2-7 . . TRBV28 CASSLFVRLYEQYF TGTGCCAGCAGTTTGTTCGTCAGGCTGTACGAGCAGTACTTC
TRBJ2-7 TRBD2 . TRBV18 CASSRNLAANDEQYF TGTGCCAGCTCACGCAATCTAGCGGCAAACGACGAGCAGTACTTC
TRBJ1-2 . . TRBV5-8 CASRRGGYGYTF TGTGCCAGCAGGAGAGGGGGCTATGGCTACACCTTC
TRBJ1-1 . . TRBV6-5 CASKFNPIEAFF TGTGCCAGCAAGTTCAACCCTATCGAAGCTTTCTTT
TRBJ1-3 TRBD1 . TRBV4-3 CASSQTTTGSGNTIYF TGCGCCAGCAGCCAAACCACGACAGGGTCTGGAAACACCATATATTTT
TRBJ1-2 . . TRBV6-7 CASSYLLEPLAGSSTGYTF TGTGCCAGCAGTTACTTACTGGAACCCTTAGCAGGGTCTTCCACTGGCTACACCTTC
TRBJ2-3 TRBD2 . TRBV7-9 CASSFPNSGGWDTQYF TGTGCCAGCAGCTTCCCTAACAGCGGGGGGTGGGATACGCAGTATTTT
TRBJ2-3 TRBD2 . TRBV18 CASSPQWTSGGASTDTQYF TGTGCCAGCTCACCACAGTGGACTAGCGGGGGGGCTAGCACAGATACGCAGTATTTT
TRBJ2-5 TRBD2 . TRBV6-5 CASSYSRTSGKETQYF TGTGCCAGCAGTTACTCCCGGACTAGCGGAAAAGAGACCCAGTACTTC
TRBJ2-7 TRBD1 . TRBV4-3 CASSQVPTGAEQYF TGCGCCAGCAGCCAAGTACCGACAGGGGCCGAGCAGTACTTC
TRBJ1-1 . . TRBV12-3/TRBV12-4 CASSSPRVTEAFF TGTGCCAGCAGTTCTCCTCGGGTCACTGAAGCTTTCTTT
TRBJ2-1 TRBD1 . TRBV11-3 CASSPGTGYNEQFF TGTGCCAGCAGCCCGGGGACAGGGTACAATGAGCAGTTCTTC
TRBJ1-6 TRBD1 few TRBV7-2 CASSRQGARNSPLHF TGTGCCAGCAGTCGACAGGGGGCTCGGAATTCACCCCTCCACTTT
TRBJ1-2 . . TRBV12-3/TRBV12-4 CASRDGQLYGYTF TGTGCCAGCAGGGACGGACAACTCTATGGCTACACCTTC
TRBJ2-1 TRBD2 . TRBV7-8 CASGTRLAGAYNEQFF TGTGCCAGCGGGACTCGCCTAGCGGGCGCATACAATGAGCAGTTCTTC
TRBJ1-2 TRBD1 . TRBV18 CASSPVPSGQASNYGYTF TGTGCCAGCTCACCAGTCCCTTCGGGACAGGCGTCTAACTATGGCTACACCTTC
TRBJ2-7 TRBD2 . TRBV4-2 CASSIGTTPSEEQYF TGTGCCAGCAGTATAGGGACTACCCCTTCGGAGGAGCAGTACTTC
TRBJ1-3 . . TRBV5-6 CASSLALQALRSGNTIYF TGTGCCAGCAGCTTGGCCTTACAGGCCCTTCGCTCTGGAAACACCATATATTTT
TRBJ2-7 . . TRBV5-1 CASSAGHLPYEQYF TGCGCCAGCAGCGCCGGACATCTACCCTACGAGCAGTACTTC
TRBJ1-2 . . TRBV7-6 CASSSSPDSFYGYTF TGTGCCAGCAGCTCTAGCCCGGACAGCTTCTATGGCTACACCTTC
TRBJ2-5 . . TRBV11-1 CASSRSGQPQETQYF TGTGCCAGCAGCCGGAGTGGACAGCCCCAAGAGACCCAGTACTTC
TRBJ2-3 . . TRBV29-1 CSVEVLDDTDTQYF TGCAGCGTTGAAGTACTAGACGACACAGATACGCAGTATTTT
TRBJ1-1 TRBD1 . TRBV7-2 CASSLNTGGTEAFF TGTGCCAGCAGCTTAAACACAGGGGGCACTGAAGCTTTCTTT
TRBJ2-1 TRBD2 . TRBV7-9 CASSLTSGLYNEQFF TGTGCCAGCAGCTTAACTAGCGGGCTCTACAATGAGCAGTTCTTC
TRBJ2-2 . once TRBV12-5 CASGTTGELFF TGTGCTAGTGGGACTACCGGGGAGCTGTTTTTT
TRBJ1-1 . . TRBV7-9 CASSLRFDSNTEAFF TGTGCCAGCAGCTTAAGGTTTGACAGCAACACTGAAGCTTTCTTT
TRBJ1-5 . once TRBV6-5 CASSLGQWNQPQHF TGTGCCAGCAGTCTCGGACAGTGGAATCAGCCCCAGCATTTT
TRBJ2-1 . . TRBV7-9 CASSLAGVGDEQFF TGTGCCAGCAGCTTAGCCGGGGTTGGGGATGAGCAGTTCTTC
TRBJ2-7 . . TRBV27 CASSLGGLGYEQYF TGTGCCAGCAGTTTGGGCGGGCTCGGCTACGAGCAGTACTTC
TRBJ1-5 . . TRBV6-2/TRBV6-3 CASSSGSLVQPQHF TGTGCCAGCAGTTCGGGGAGCTTGGTTCAGCCCCAGCATTTT
TRBJ1-4 . . TRBV5-1 CASSDPREGATRLFF TGCGCCAGCAGCGATCCCAGGGAGGGAGCAACCAGACTGTTTTTT
TRBJ1-2 . few TRBV12-3/TRBV12-4 CASSTGYYGYTF TGTGCCAGCAGCACAGGGTACTATGGCTACACCTTC
TRBJ1-2 . . TRBV29-1 CSGREGVGYGYTF TGCAGCGGAAGGGAGGGGGTCGGGTATGGCTACACCTTC